One sample yielded the 31 T cell receptor beta chains listed below, sequenced in a study of blood T cell repertoires in COVID-19. The assay was immunoSEQ multiplex PCR, and TCRdb's table has in-frame clones only and misses some. The sample yields more than 250,000 clones, around 86% seen once. Specimen: peripheral blood. These TCRs come from a man aged 50 to 60 with active or convalescent COVID-19.

This chain connects TRBV15 to TRBJ2-3; no clear D. Between the trimmed V and J ends, which lost 3 bases and 4 bases, there was a span of 8 bases. The V gene's germline CDR1 is LNHNV and CDR2 YYDKDF (reference sequence). The CDR3 is made up of 13 amino acids. The CDR3 DNA follows: TGTGCCACCAGCAGTATTCGAGCAGATACGCAGTATTTT. As protein: CATSSIRADTQYF.

The genes are TRBV11-2 and TRBJ2-7, with D tentatively TRBD2 (6 bases). The length of the CDR3 is 13 residues. Germline V gene sequence: CDR1 SGHAT, CDR2 FQNNGV. V dropped 1 base and J dropped 7 bases, with 11 bases sitting between them. CDR3 sequence reads: CASSLVFRGEQYF. As DNA, the CDR3 is TGTGCCAGCAGCTTAGTTTTCCGGGGGGAGCAGTACTTC.

This rearrangement joins TRBV28 to TRBJ2-7, with D hard to call. The ends were cut back, 5 bases at V and 3 bases at J, with 20 bases in the middle. The germline V gene encodes CDR1 MDHEN and CDR2 SYDVKM. This CDR3 has 16 residues. The CDR3 region has the DNA TGTGCCAGCAGTCGCAGAGTAACACAGAAAAACTACGAGCAGTACTTC. Translation: CASSRRVTQKNYEQYF.

This chain links TRBV28 with TRBJ2-1, with 9 bases that match TRBD2. Germline assignment: CDR1 MDHEN and CDR2 SYDVKM. V shed 6 bases and J 9 bases; nucleotides not matched to a gene: 9. This CDR3 is built from 14 residues. DNA for the CDR3: TGTGCCAGCAGATCTAGCGGGGCGAGGAGTGAGCAGTTCTTC. Protein: CASRSSGARSEQFF.

This chain links TRBV30 with TRBJ1-2; no definite D call. Trimming took off 2 bases at V and 3 bases at J, with 7 bases between the two ends. This CDR3 comprises 12 residues. CDR1 is GTSNPN and CDR2 is SVGIG in the germline V gene (reference sequence). The CDR3 loop reads CAWSSGHYGYTF. CDR3 in DNA: TGTGCCTGGAGTAGCGGACACTATGGCTACACCTTC.

This clone appeared a few times. V and J are TRBV7-3 and TRBJ1-1, with unresolved D. The V gene's germline CDR1 is SGHTA and CDR2 FQGTGA. Trimming shortened V by 4 bases and J by 2 bases, and 8 bases separated the two germline ends. The CDR3 is 13 amino acids. The CDR3 DNA sequence: TGTGCCAGCAGCTGGTCAACAAACACTGAAGCTTTCTTT. This codes for CASSWSTNTEAFF.

The chain joins TRBV9 to TRBJ1-4, with a tentative D call TRBD1 (6 bases). Germline V gives CDR1 SGDLS, CDR2 YYNGEE. Deletions cut 0 bases from V and 6 bases from J, with 15 bases between. The CDR3 spans 16 residues. This chain's CDR3 is CASSVAEGGAHEKLFF. The CDR3 DNA follows: TGTGCCAGCAGCGTAGCTGAGGGGGGGGCGCATGAAAAACTGTTTTTT.

The chain links TRBV4-2 to TRBJ2-1; D not resolved. Germline V CDR1 and CDR2: LGHNA, YNFKEQ. With 2 bases removed from V and 8 bases from J, the gap between germline ends came to 7 bases. The CDR3 is 12 residues long. The CDR3 is CASSQSRDEQFF. CDR3 coding DNA: TGTGCCAGCAGCCAATCCCGAGATGAGCAGTTCTTC.

The chain recombines TRBV5-1 with TRBJ1-4, with 10 bases aligning to TRBD1. The CDR3 totals 16 residues. The V and J ends lost 1 base and 5 bases, in that order; junction bases with no gene match: 5. Germline assignment: CDR1 SGHRS and CDR2 YFSETQ. The CDR3 DNA sequence: TGCGCCAGCAGCTTGACCGCGGGACAGGGGAATGAAAAACTGTTTTTT. Protein sequence: CASSLTAGQGNEKLFF.

J is TRBJ1-3 and V is TRBV4-1; D gene unclear. The germline V and J ends were trimmed by 3 bases and 2 bases, with 14 bases remaining between them. This CDR3 is built from 16 residues. Germline V gene lookup returns CDR1 MGHRA and CDR2 YSYEKL. This CDR3 reads CASSQRGSGTGNTIYF. Here the CDR3 DNA reads TGCGCCAGCAGCCAGAGAGGATCGGGGACTGGAAACACCATATATTTT.

CDR3 sequence: CASSFTGGIGNTIYF. The DNA for the CDR3 is TGTGCCAGCAGTTTTACAGGGGGCATCGGAAACACCATATATTTT. The chain links TRBV6-6 to TRBJ1-3, with 9 bases aligning to TRBD1. The CDR3 has 15 residues. J was trimmed by 4 bases and V by 4 bases; bases with no gene match: 5. The germline CDR1 and CDR2 sequences are MNHNY and SVGAGI (reference sequence).

V is TRBV5-6 and J is TRBJ2-3; 8 bases agree with TRBD1. Losses at the gene ends were 0 bases for V and 5 bases for J; bases not matched to a gene: 5. The CDR3 contains 15 residues. Germline V lookup: CDR1 SGHDT, CDR2 YYEEEE. The CDR3 loop is CASSLGGQGIDTQYF. In nucleotides, the CDR3 is TGTGCCAGCAGCTTGGGCGGACAGGGTATAGATACGCAGTATTTT.

The chain has TRBV4-1 and TRBJ2-4; 9 bases are a match to TRBD1. The germline gives CDR1 MGHRA, CDR2 YSYEKL. The CDR3 runs to 14 residues. The V gene end was trimmed by 2 bases and the J gene end by 7 bases; junction bases not matched to a gene: 3. Here the CDR3 reads CASSQIDRGNIQYF. Here the CDR3 DNA reads TGCGCCAGCAGCCAAATTGACAGGGGGAACATTCAGTACTTC.

The J gene is TRBJ2-7, the V gene TRBV18; a possible D gene is TRBD1 (5 bases). There are 14 residues in the CDR3. Germline loops: CDR1 KGHSH, CDR2 LQKENI. Trimming removed 6 bases at V and 5 bases at J, with 17 bases between. CDR3: CASSFAGSLNEQYF. The CDR3 DNA reads as TGTGCCAGCTCCTTCGCAGGGTCCCTTAACGAGCAGTACTTC.

The chain links TRBV11-2 to TRBJ2-2, with unresolved D. Trimming took off 5 bases at V and 6 bases at J, with 10 bases between the two ends. The germline V gene encodes CDR1 SGHAT and CDR2 FQNNGV. The CDR3 loop spans 13 amino acids. This chain's CDR3 is CASSTHLAGELFF. In nucleotides, the CDR3 is TGTGCCAGCAGCACCCACTTGGCCGGGGAGCTGTTTTTT.

The table lists this clone with a few counts. The V and J genes are TRBV28 and TRBJ1-6; no clear D. The V end was cut by 6 bases, the J end by 0 bases, with 18 bases between. CDR1 MDHEN and CDR2 SYDVKM come from the germline V gene. CDR3 length: 18 residues. The CDR3 DNA is TGTGCCAGCAGGCTATTTGCGTCCCCTTCCTCCTATAATTCACCCCTCCACTTT. Its protein product is CASRLFASPSSYNSPLHF.

The chain uses TRBV11-2 and TRBJ2-5; TRBD2 matches 11 bases. CDR3 length: 16 residues. Germline V gene data show CDR1 as SGHAT and CDR2 as FQNNGV. V gave up 5 bases and J gave up 4 bases; unmatched junction bases: 9. As DNA, the CDR3 is TGTGCCAGCAGCGTAAACGTCCTAGCGGGAGGAGAGACCCAGTACTTC. The encoded protein is CASSVNVLAGGETQYF.

This chain joins TRBV30 and TRBJ2-2; a weak D match, TRBD2 (5 bases). V was clipped by 0 bases and J by 5 bases, with 13 bases between them. The CDR3 extends over 15 amino acids. Per the germline V gene, CDR1 is GTSNPN and CDR2 is SVGIG (reference sequence). The CDR3 bases are TGTGCCTGGAGTGTAGATTGGTCGGGGACCGGGGAGCTGTTTTTT. This encodes CAWSVDWSGTGELFF.

The rearrangement links TRBV7-9 to TRBJ1-2, with 8 bases identical to TRBD1. The trim removed 8 bases at V and 7 bases at J, leaving 9 bases unmatched. Germline lookup yields CDR1 SEHNR and CDR2 FQNEAQ (reference sequence). The CDR3 totals 13 residues. The DNA of the CDR3 is TGTGCCAGCGGTTTGACAGGGGATCTTGGCTACACCTTC. It yields the protein CASGLTGDLGYTF.

This clone showed up just a few times. The CDR3 DNA sequence: TGTGCCAGCAGTTCCGGGCTCCTAGGACTGTACTTC. It yields the protein CASSSGLLGLYF. This chain uses TRBV28 with TRBJ2-7; D may be TRBD2 (5 bases). V lost 4 bases, J lost 12 bases, and 16 bases lay in between. This CDR3 is built from 12 residues. In germline, CDR1 is MDHEN, CDR2 SYDVKM.

This sequence joins TRBV7-6 and TRBJ2-1; D perhaps matches TRBD1 (6 bases). Germline assignment: CDR1 SGHVS and CDR2 FNYEAQ. The CDR3 sequence is 17 residues long. Deletions cut 1 base from V and 0 bases from J, with 13 bases between. The CDR3 sequence is CASSLGGLLSSYNEQFF. DNA for the CDR3: TGTGCCAGCAGCTTAGGGGGGCTCCTGAGCTCCTACAATGAGCAGTTCTTC.

The chain has TRBV9 and TRBJ1-3, with 8 bases lining up with TRBD1. The CDR3 covers 16 residues. Germline V CDR1 and CDR2: SGDLS, YYNGEE. V lost 3 bases to trimming and J lost 0 bases; unmatched junction nucleotides: 5. The CDR3 is CASSATGASSGNTIYF. The CDR3 bases are TGTGCCAGCAGCGCGACAGGGGCGAGCTCTGGAAACACCATATATTTT.

The chain recombines TRBV6-1 with TRBJ1-3, with 9 bases lining up with TRBD1. CDR3 length: 13 residues. CDR1 and CDR2 (germline): MNHNS, SASEGT. J gave up 8 bases and V 3 bases, and 2 bases lay outside the gene matches. The CDR3 region has the DNA TGTGCCAGCAGTGATGGACAGGGGCACACCATATATTTT. It is translated as CASSDGQGHTIYF.

The V call is TRBV5-1, the J call TRBJ2-5, with TRBD1 identical over 7 bases. CDR3 length: 16 amino acids. CDR1 is SGHRS and CDR2 is YFSETQ in the germline V gene. Unmatched junction bases numbered 6, after V lost 0 bases and J lost 1 base. The CDR3 sequence: CASSLVSAGGQETQYF. The CDR3, as DNA: TGCGCCAGCAGCTTGGTCAGTGCAGGGGGCCAAGAGACCCAGTACTTC.

This clone showed up just once. The rearrangement uses TRBV15 and TRBJ1-3, with D maybe TRBD1 (5 bases). The ends were cut back, 4 bases at V and 0 bases at J, with 10 bases in the middle. Germline V gene data show CDR1 as LNHNV and CDR2 as YYDKDF (reference sequence). This CDR3 contains 15 residues. This chain's CDR3 is CATSKDSHSGNTIYF. CDR3 coding DNA: TGTGCCACCAGCAAAGACAGTCACTCTGGAAACACCATATATTTT. The full variable domain, in which reference TRBV15 and TRBJ1-3 provide the parts outside the CDR3, is DAMVIQNPRYQVTQFGKPVTLSCSQTLNHNVMYWYQQKSSQAPKLLFHYYDKDFNNEADTPDNFQSRRPNTSFCFLDIRSPGLGDTAMYLCATSKDSHSGNTIYFGEGSWLTVV.

V gene TRBV5-1 combines with J gene TRBJ2-2; D gene unclear. This CDR3 contains 12 residues. Per germline, CDR1 SGHRS and CDR2 YFSETQ. The germline V and J ends were trimmed by 2 bases and 4 bases, with 3 bases remaining between them. This CDR3 is CASSFITGELFF. CDR3 DNA sequence: TGCGCCAGCAGCTTTATCACCGGGGAGCTGTTTTTT.

This clone was counted between two and nine times. The same CDR3 arises from other DNA sequences in this sample as well. The rearrangement joins TRBV6-5 to TRBJ1-3; possible D gene TRBD1, 6 bases. Between the trimmed V and J ends, which lost 0 bases and 4 bases, there was a span of 10 bases. CDR3 size: 15 residues. From germline, CDR1 is MNHEY and CDR2 SVGAGI. The CDR3 reads CASSYSGQGGNTIYF. CDR3 nucleotide sequence: TGTGCCAGCAGTTACTCCGGGCAGGGGGGAAACACCATATATTTT.

The V and J genes are TRBV7-3 and TRBJ2-1; 14 bases align to TRBD2. With V trimmed by 4 bases and J by 8 bases, 7 bases remained unmatched. The CDR3 is 16 residues long. Germline CDR1 reads SGHTA; CDR2 reads FQGTGA. CDR3 sequence (DNA): TGTGCCAGCAGCTCCCCCGGGACTAGCGGGAGTCATGAGCAGTTCTTC. Translation: CASSSPGTSGSHEQFF.

CDR3 DNA: TGTGCCTGGAGGAAGGCAGGGGCGTATGGCTACACCTTC. Encoded protein: CAWRKAGAYGYTF. The chain combines TRBV30 with TRBJ1-2; D perhaps matches TRBD1 (6 bases). V was clipped by 3 bases and J by 5 bases, with 13 bases between them. Germline CDR1 is GTSNPN and CDR2 is SVGIG (reference sequence). This CDR3 is 13 amino acids long.

The rearrangement joins TRBV9 to TRBJ1-3; no firm D call. The CDR3 length is 12 residues. V was cut by 4 bases and J by 11 bases, with 13 bases left in between. The germline V gene encodes CDR1 SGDLS and CDR2 YYNGEE. The CDR3 protein is CASSPRRGPIYF. The CDR3, as DNA: TGTGCCAGCAGCCCCCGACGTGGGCCCATATATTTT.

This clone occurred once. V usage is TRBV29-1 and J usage is TRBJ2-5; TRBD1 agrees at 9 bases. The CDR3 has 14 residues. Per germline, CDR1 SQVTM and CDR2 ANQGSEA. J lost 5 bases, V lost 7 bases, and 11 bases had no gene match. The CDR3 nucleotides read TGCAGCGGGATGACAGGGGGACGGGGGGAGACCCAGTACTTC. This sequence encodes CSGMTGGRGETQYF.